This TCR beta chain was identified in a study of human T cells and chemical hapten exposure. V was trimmed by 5 bases and J by 1 base, leaving 12 bases between them. The CDR3 is 15 residues long. TCRdb re-called the RACE reads with MiXCR, one entry per CDR3 protein. Altogether 57,000 or so distinct CDR3 sequences are present, around 11% being singletons, with the ten largest covering approximately 3.9%. Time point meaning: pre-sensitization, week 0. Stated treatment: therapeutic diphenylcyclopropenone sensitization with weekly scalp DPC. The source was whole blood, collected in connection with sensitization to the hapten diphenylcyclopropenone (DPC). This TCR derives from a woman between 40 and 50 years old with alopecia areata. Some clones in this sample may be carry-over from other donors' samples. The chain recombines TRBV12-3 or TRBV12-4 with TRBJ1-5; D might be TRBD1 (5 bases). Written as DNA, the CDR3 is TGTGCCAGCAGTCCTGGGGGTCTGAGCAATCAGCCCCAGCATTTT. Amino acids: CASSPGGLSNQPQHF.